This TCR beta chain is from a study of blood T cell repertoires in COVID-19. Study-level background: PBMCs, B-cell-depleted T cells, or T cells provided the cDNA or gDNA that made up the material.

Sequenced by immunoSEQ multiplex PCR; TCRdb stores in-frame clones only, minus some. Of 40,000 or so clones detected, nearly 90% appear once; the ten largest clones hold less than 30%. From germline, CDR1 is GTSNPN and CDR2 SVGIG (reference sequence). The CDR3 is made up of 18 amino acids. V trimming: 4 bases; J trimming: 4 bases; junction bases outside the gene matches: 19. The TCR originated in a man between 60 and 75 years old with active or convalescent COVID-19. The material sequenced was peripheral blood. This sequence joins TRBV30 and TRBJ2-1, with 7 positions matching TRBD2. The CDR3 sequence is CAWKPVPTSWAFYNEQFF. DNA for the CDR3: TGTGCCTGGAAGCCCGTCCCGACTAGCTGGGCTTTTTACAATGAGCAGTTCTTC.